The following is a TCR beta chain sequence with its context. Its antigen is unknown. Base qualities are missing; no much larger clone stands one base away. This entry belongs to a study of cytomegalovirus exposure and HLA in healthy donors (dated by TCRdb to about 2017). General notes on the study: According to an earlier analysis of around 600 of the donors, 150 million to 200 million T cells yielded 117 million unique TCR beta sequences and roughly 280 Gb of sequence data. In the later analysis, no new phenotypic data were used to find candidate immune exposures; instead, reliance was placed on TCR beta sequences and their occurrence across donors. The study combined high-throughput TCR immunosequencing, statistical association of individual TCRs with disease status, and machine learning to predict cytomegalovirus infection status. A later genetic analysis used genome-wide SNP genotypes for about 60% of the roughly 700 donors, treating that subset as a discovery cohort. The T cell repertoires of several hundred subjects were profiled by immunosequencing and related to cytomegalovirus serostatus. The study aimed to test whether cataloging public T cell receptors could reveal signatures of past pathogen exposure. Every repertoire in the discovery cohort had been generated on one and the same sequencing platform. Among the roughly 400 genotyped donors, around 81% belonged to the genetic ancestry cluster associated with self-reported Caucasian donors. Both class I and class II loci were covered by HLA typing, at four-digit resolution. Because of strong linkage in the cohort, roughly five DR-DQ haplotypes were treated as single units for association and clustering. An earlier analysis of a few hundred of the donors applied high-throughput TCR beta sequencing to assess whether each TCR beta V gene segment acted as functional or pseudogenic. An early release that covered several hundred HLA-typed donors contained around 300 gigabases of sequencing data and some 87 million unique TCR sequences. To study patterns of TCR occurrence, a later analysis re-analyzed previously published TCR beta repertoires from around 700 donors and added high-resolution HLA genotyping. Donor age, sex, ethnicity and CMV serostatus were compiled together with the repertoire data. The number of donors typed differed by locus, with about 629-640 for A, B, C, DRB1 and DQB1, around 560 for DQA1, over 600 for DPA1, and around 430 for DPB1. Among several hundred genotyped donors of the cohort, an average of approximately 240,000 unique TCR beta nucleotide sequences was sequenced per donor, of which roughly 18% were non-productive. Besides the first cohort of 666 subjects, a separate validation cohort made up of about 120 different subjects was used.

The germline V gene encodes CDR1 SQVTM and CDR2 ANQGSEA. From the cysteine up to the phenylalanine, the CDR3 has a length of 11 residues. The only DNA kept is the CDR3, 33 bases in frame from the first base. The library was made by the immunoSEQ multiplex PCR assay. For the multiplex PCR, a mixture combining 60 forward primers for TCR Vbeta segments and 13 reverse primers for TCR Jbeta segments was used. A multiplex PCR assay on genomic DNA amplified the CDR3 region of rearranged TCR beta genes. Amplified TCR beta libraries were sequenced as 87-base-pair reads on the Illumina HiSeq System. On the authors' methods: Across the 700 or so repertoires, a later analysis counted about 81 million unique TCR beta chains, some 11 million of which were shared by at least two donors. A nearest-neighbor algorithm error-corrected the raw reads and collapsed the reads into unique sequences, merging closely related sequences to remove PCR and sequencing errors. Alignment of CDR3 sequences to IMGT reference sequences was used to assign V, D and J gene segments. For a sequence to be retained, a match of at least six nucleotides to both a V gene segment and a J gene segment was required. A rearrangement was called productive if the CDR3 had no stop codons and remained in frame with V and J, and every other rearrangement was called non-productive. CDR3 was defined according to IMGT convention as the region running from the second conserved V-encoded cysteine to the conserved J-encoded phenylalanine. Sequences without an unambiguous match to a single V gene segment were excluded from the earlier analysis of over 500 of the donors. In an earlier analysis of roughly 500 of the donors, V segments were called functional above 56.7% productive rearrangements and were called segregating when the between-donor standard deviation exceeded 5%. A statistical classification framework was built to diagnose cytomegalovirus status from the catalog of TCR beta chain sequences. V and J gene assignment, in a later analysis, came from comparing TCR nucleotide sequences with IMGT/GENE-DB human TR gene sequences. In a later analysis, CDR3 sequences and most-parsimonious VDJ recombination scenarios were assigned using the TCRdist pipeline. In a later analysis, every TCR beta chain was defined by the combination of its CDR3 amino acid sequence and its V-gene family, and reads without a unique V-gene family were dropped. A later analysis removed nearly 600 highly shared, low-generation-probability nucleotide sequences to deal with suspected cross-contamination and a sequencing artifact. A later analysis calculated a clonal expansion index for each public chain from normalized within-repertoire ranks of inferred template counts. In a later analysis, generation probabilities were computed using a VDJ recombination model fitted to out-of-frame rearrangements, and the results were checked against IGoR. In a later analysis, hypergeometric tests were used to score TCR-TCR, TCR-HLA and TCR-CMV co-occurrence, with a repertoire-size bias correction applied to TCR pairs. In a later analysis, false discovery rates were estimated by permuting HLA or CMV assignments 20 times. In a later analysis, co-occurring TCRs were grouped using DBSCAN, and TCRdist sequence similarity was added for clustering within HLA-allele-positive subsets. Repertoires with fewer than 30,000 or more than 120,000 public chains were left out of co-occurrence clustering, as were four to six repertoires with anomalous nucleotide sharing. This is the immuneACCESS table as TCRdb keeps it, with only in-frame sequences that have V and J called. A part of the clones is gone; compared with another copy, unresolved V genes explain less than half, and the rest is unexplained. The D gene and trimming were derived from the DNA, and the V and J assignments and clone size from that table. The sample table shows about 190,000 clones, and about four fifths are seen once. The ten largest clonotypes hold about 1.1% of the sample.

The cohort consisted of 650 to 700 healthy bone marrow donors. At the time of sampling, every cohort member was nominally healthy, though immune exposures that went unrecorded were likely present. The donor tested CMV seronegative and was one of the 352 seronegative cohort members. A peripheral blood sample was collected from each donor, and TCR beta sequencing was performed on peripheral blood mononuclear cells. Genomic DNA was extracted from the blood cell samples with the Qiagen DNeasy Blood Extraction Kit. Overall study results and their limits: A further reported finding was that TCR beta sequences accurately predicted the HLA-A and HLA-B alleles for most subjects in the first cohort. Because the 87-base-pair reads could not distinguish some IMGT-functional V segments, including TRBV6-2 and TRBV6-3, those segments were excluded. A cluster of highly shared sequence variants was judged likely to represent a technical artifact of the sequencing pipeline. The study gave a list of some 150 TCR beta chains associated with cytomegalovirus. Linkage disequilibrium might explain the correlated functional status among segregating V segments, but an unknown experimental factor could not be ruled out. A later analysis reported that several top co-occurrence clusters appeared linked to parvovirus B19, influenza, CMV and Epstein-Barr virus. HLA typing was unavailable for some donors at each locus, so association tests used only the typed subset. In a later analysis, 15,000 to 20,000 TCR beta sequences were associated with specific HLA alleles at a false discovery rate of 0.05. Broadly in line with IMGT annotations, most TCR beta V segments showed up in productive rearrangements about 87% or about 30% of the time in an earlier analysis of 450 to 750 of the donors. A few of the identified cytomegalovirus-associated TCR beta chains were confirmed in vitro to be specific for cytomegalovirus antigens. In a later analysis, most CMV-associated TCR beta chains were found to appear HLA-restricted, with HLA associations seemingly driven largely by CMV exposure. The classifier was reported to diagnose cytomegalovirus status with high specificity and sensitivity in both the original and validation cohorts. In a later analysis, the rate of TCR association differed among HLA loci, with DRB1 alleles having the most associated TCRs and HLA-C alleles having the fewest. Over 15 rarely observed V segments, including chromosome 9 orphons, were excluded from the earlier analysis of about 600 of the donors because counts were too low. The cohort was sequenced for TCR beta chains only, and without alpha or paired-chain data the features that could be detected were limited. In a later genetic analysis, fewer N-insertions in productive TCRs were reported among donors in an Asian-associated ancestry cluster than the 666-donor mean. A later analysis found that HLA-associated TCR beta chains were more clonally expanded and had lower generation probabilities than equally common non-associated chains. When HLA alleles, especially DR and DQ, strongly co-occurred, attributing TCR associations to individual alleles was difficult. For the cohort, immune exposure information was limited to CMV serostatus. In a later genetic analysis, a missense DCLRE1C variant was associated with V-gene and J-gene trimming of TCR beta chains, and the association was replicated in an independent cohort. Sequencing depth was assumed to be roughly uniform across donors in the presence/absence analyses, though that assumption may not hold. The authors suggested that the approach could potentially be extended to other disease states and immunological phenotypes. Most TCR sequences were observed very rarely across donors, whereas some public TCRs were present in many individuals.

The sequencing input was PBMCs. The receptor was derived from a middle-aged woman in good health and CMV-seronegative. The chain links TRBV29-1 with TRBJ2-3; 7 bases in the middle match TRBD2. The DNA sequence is TGCAGTCGGGGGGTGGCAGATACGCAGTATTTT. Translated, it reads CSRGVADTQYF.